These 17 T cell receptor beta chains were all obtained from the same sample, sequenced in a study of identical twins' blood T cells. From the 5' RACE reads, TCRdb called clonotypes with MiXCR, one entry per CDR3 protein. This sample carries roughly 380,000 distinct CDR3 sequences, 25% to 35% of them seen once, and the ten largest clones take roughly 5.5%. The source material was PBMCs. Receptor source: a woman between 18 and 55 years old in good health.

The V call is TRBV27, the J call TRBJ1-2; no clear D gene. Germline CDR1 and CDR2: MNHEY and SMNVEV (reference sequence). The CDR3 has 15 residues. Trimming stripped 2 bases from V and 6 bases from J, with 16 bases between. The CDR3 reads CASSLQGFGRHGYTF. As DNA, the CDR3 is TGTGCCAGCAGTTTACAAGGGTTCGGACGGCATGGCTACACCTTC.

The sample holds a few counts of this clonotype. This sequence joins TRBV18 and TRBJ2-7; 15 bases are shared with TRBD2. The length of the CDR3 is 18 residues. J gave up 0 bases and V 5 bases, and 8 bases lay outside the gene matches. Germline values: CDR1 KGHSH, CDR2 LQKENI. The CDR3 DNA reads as TGTGCCAGCTCAACCTCGGGACTAGCGGGAGGAATCTCCTACGAGCAGTACTTC. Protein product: CASSTSGLAGGISYEQYF.

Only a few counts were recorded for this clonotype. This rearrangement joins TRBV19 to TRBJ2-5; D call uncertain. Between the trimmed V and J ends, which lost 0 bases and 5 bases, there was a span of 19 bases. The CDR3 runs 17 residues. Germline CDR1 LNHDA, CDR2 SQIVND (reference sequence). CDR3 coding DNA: TGTGCCAGTAGTATAGATCGTGGCGGCTCAGTGGTGGAGACCCAGTACTTC. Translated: CASSIDRGGSVVETQYF.

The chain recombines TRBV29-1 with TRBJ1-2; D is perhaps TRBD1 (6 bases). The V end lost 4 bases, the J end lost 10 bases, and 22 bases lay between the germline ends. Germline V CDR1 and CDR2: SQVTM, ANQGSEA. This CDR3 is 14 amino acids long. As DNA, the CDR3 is TGCAGCGTTGTTAGGGACACCTCGGGCCGGGACTACACCTTC. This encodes CSVVRDTSGRDYTF.

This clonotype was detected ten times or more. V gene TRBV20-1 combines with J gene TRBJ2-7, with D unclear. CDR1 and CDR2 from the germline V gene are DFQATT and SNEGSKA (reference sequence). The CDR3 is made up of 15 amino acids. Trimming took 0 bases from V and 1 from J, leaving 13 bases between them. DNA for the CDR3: TGCAGTGCTAGAGATCAAAAGGGCGTTTCCTACGAGCAGTACTTC. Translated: CSARDQKGVSYEQYF.

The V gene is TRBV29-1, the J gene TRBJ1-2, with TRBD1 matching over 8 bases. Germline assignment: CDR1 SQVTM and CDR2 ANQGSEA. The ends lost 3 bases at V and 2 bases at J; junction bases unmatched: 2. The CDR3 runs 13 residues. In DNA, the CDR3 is TGCAGCGTTGACCGGGACAGGAACTATGGCTACACCTTC. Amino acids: CSVDRDRNYGYTF.

The CDR3 DNA is TGTGCCAGCAGCGTGTGGCGGGGCGGAGCAGATACGCAGTATTTT. Amino acids: CASSVWRGGADTQYF. The J gene is TRBJ2-3, the V gene TRBV9; TRBD2 is a possible D gene (6 bases). CDR1 is SGDLS, CDR2 YYNGEE, per germline. The CDR3 consists of 15 residues. Trimming left V 2 bases short and J 4 bases short, with 14 bases between.

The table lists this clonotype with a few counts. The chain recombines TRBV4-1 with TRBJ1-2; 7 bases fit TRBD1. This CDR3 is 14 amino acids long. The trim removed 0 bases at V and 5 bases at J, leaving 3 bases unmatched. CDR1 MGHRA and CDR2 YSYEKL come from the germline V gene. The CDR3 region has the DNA TGCGCCAGCAGCCAAGAGAACAGGGGTTATGGCTACACCTTC. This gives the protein CASSQENRGYGYTF.

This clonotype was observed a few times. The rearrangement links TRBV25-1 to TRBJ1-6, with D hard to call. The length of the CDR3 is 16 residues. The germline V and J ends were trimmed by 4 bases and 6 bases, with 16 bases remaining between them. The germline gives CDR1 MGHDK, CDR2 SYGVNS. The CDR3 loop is CASSGRFGQANSPLHF. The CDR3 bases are TGTGCCAGCAGTGGTCGATTTGGGCAGGCTAATTCACCCCTCCACTTT.

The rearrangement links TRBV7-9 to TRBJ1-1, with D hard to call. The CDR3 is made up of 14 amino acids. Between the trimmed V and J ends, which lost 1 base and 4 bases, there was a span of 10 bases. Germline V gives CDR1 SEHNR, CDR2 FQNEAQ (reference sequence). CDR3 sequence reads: CASSLERGSTEAFF. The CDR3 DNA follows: TGTGCCAGCAGCTTAGAACGAGGGTCCACTGAAGCTTTCTTT.

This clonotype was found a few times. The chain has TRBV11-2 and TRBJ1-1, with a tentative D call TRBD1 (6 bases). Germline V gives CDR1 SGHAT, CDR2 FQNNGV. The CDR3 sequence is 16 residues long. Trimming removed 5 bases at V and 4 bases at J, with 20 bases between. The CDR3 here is CASSVRTGGMFTEAFF. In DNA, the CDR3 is TGTGCCAGCAGCGTAAGAACTGGGGGCATGTTCACTGAAGCTTTCTTT.

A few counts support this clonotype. CDR3 region: CASSLVWGNTIYF. The CDR3 bases are TGCGCCAGCAGCTTGGTGTGGGGAAACACCATATATTTT. The chain links TRBV5-1 to TRBJ1-3; D not certain. The ends were cut back, 0 bases at V and 4 bases at J, with 5 bases in the middle. The CDR3 extends over 13 amino acids. CDR1 and CDR2 (germline): SGHRS, YFSETQ.

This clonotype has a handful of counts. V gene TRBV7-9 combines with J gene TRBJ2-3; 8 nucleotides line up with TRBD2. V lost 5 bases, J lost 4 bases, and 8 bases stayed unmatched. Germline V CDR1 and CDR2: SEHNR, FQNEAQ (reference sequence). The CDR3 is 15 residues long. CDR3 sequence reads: CASSVSGGIADTQYF. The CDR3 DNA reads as TGTGCCAGCAGCGTAAGCGGGGGTATTGCAGATACGCAGTATTTT.

The CDR3 DNA is TGCGCCAGCAGCCAAGACCGGACGCAAGAAAAACTGTTTTTT. It encodes CASSQDRTQEKLFF. The chain has TRBV4-3 and TRBJ1-4; no firm D call. V was trimmed by 0 bases and J by 8 bases, leaving 10 bases between them. The CDR3 spans 14 residues. Germline-derived CDR1 and CDR2 are LGHNA and YSLEER.

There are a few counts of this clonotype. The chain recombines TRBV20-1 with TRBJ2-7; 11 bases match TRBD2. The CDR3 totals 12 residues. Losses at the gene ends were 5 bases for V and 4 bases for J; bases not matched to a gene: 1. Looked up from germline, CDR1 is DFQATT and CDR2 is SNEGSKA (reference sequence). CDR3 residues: CSAWTSGYEQYF. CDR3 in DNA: TGCAGTGCTTGGACTAGCGGGTACGAGCAGTACTTC.

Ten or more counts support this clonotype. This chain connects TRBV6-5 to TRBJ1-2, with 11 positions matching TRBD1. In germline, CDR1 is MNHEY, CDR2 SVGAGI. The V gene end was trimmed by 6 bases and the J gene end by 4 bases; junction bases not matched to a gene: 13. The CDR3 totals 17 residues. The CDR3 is CASSYDGQGAVSYGYTF. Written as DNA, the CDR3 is TGTGCCAGCAGCTATGACGGACAGGGGGCCGTTTCCTATGGCTACACCTTC.

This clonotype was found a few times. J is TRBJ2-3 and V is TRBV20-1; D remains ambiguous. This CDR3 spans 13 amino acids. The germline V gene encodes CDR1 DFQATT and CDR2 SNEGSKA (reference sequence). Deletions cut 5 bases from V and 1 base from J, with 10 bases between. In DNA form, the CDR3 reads TGCAGTGCTGCCCCCATGGGCACAGATACGCAGTATTTT. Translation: CSAAPMGTDTQYF.